This is a list of T cell receptor beta chains from one sample in a study of T cells expressing NK-cell markers. TCRdb re-called the 5' RACE reads; one entry per CDR3 protein, DNA not given. This table lists 300,000 or so distinct CDR3 sequences. The sample comprised blood T cells: a sorted CD56 or NKG2C T cell subset, CD4+ or CD8+ T cells, or bulk PBMC T cells (not recorded which). Source of these receptors: a woman aged 18-70 years in good health. CDR3s include the opening cysteine and the closing phenylalanine or tryptophan.

J gene,V gene,CDR3 protein
TRBJ1-1,TRBV7-2,CASSLSVVRSTEAFF
TRBJ2-4,TRBV20-1,CSARLAGGGLAKNIQYF
TRBJ1-2,TRBV12-3/TRBV12-4,CASRPGYAYGYTF
TRBJ2-5,TRBV12-3/TRBV12-4,CASTKDSLETQYF
TRBJ1-6,TRBV12-3/TRBV12-4,CASSFNSNSPLHF
TRBJ2-5,TRBV2,CASSEEKGETQYF
TRBJ1-1,TRBV30,CAWRLTGNTEAFF
TRBJ2-5,TRBV7-9,CASSLRGAGNQETQYF
TRBJ2-5,TRBV7-2,CASSLDRGWETQYF
TRBJ2-7,TRBV7-2,CASSFGSFRYEQYF